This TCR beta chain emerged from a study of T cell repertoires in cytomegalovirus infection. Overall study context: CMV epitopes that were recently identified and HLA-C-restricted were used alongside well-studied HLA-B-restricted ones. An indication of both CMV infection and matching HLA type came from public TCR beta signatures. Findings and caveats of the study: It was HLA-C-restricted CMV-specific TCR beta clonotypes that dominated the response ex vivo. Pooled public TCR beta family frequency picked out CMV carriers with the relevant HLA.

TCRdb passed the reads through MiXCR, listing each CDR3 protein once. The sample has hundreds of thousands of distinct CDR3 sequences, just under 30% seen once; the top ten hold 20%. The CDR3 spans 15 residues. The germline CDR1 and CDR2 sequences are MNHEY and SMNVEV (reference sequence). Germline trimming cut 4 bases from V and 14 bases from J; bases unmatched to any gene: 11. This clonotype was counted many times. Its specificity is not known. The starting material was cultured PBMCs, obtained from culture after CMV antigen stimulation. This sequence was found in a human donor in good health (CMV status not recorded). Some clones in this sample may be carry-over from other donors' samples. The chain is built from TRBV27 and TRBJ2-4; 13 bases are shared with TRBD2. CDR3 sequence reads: CASSSLRTSGGRKYF. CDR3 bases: TGTGCCAGCAGTTCCCTACGGACTAGCGGGGGAAGGAAGTACTTC.